This TCR beta chain was observed in a study of shared clonotypes between healthy human individuals. Study results and caveats: A limitation of the genetic and exposure-history diversity represented arose from few donors.

TCRdb's copy holds only in-frame clones and misses some; the assay was immunoSEQ multiplex PCR. The table shows 550,000 to 700,000 clones, with 73% occurring only once. About this clone: What it binds is not known.

The sample comprised memory CD4+ T cells sorted from blood. Indicated subset: CD45RA-negative fraction. The clonotype originates from a woman in her twenties or thirties in good health.

CDR3 in DNA: TGCGCCAGCAGCCAGATCGAGCGGGAGGGGTACGAGCAGTACTTC. Amino acid sequence: CASSQIEREGYEQYF. The V and J genes are TRBV4-1 and TRBJ2-7; 10 positions match TRBD2. V lost 3 bases to trimming and J lost 4 bases; unmatched junction nucleotides: 6. CDR3 length equals 15 residues. CDR1 and CDR2 (germline): MGHRA, YSYEKL.